This entry is about one TCR beta chain. This specimen comes from a study of shared clonotypes between healthy human individuals. Trimming pared 4 bases from V and 2 bases from J, leaving 12 bases between. Germline CDR1 reads SQVTM; CDR2 reads ANQGSEA. CDR3 size: 14 residues. Splitting of each subset's genomic DNA was done evenly across several immunoSEQ plates. Sequenced by immunoSEQ multiplex PCR; TCRdb stores in-frame clones only, minus some. The sample has millions of clones; 85% to 95% are singletons. Material for sequencing was naive CD4+ T cells sorted from blood. Subset: CD45RA+ positively selected. The clonotype originates from a man in his late teens or twenties in good health. V and J are TRBV29-1 and TRBJ1-5; unclear D gene. The chain's CDR3 is CSVAVGGGNQPQHF. CDR3 DNA sequence: TGCAGCGTTGCGGTGGGTGGAGGCAATCAGCCCCAGCATTTT.